This T cell receptor (beta chain) was observed in a study of CD8 T cells in Susac syndrome. CDR3 length equals 13 residues. The V end lost 0 bases, the J end lost 7 bases, and 7 bases lay between the germline ends. Germline loops: CDR1 SGHRS, CDR2 YFSETQ. RNA amounts of roughly 0.45 to 1 ug underwent reverse transcription with random hexamers. TCRdb re-called the immunoSEQ multiplex PCR reads with MiXCR, one entry per CDR3 protein. The sample contains about 140,000 distinct CDR3 sequences, about 95% of which appear only once. High-throughput TCR beta sequencing covered peripheral CD8+ and CD4+ T cells. Negative magnetic isolation gave CD8+ and CD4+ cells; FACS enriched CD8+ TEMRA.

The sequenced sample consisted of CD4+ T cells from PBMCs. This TCR was sampled from a human donor with multiple sclerosis. This chain joins TRBV5-1 and TRBJ2-2; unclear D gene. The CDR3 nucleotides read TGCGCCAGCAGCTTGGTGGTAGGCGGGGAGCTGTTTTTT. Its translation is CASSLVVGGELFF. The full variable domain, its missing parts supplied by reference TRBV5-1 and TRBJ2-2, is KAGVTQTPRYLIKTRGQQVTLSCSPISGHRSVSWYQQTPGQGLQFLFEYFSETQRNKGNFPGRFSGRQFSNSRSEMNVSTLELGDSALYLCASSLVVGGELFFGEGSRLTVL.